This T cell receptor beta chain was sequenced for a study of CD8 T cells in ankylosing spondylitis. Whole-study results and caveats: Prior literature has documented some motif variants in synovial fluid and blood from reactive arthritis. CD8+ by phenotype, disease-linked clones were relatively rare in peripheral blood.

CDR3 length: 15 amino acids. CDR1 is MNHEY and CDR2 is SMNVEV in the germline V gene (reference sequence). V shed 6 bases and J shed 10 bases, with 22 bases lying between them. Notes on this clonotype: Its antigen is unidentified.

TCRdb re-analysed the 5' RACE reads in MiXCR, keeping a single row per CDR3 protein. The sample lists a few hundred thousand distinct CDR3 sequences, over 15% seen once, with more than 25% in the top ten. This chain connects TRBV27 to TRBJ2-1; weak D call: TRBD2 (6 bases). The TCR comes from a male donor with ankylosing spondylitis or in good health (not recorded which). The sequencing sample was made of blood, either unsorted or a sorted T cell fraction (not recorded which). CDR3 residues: CASSLRGGASGEQFF. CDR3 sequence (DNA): TGTGCCAGCAGCTTGCGAGGAGGGGCGAGTGGGGAGCAGTTCTTC.